This T cell receptor beta chain was recorded in a study of cytomegalovirus exposure and HLA in healthy donors. Per germline, CDR1 SEHNR and CDR2 FQNEAQ (reference sequence). The CDR3 runs 14 residues. On this clone itself: Mismatch with germline at one junction end may stem from a read error.

60 Vbeta and 13 Jbeta primers were used in PCR. The protocol was immunoSEQ multiplex PCR, while the TCRdb copy is restricted to in-frame clones and leaves out a portion. The table shows approximately 120,000 clones, with about 82% occurring only once. V is TRBV7-9 and J is TRBJ1-1; TRBD1 matches 7 bases. The TCR was taken from a man between 50 and 59 years old in good health and CMV-seronegative. The sample was PBMCs. CDR3 amino acids: CSSSFAGGNTEAFF. CDR3 sequence (DNA): TGTTCCAGCAGCTTTGCAGGGGGAAACACTGAAGCTTTCTTT.